This entry lists 13 T cell receptor beta chains sequenced from one sample in a study of blood T cells in healthy people across ages (dated by TCRdb to 2014 to 2015). Receptors were amplified or captured by 5' RACE. The sequencer listed for this sample is Illumina HiSeq 2500. A second about 6 to 11 cycle PCR used a sample-barcoded 5' primer and a J-beta primer mix. TCRdb reran the public reads through fastp at Q25 and MiXCR, keeping productive beta chains. Rows with one shared CDR3 protein collapse into an entry with the most common genes and DNA. For this sample there are over 950,000 distinct CDR3 sequences; 45% to 60% appear just once. Clones ranked in the top ten supply about a fifth of the sample. The sequenced sample consisted of blood. Every receptor here comes from a woman in her sixties in good health.

DNA for the CDR3: TGTGCCAGCAGTTTATCCGGGATCGAGCAGTACTTC. As protein: CASSLSGIEQYF. The chain recombines TRBV28 with TRBJ2-7; tentative D call: TRBD2 (5 bases). Germline V gives CDR1 MDHEN, CDR2 SYDVKM. The CDR3 loop spans 12 amino acids. The germline V and J ends were trimmed by 1 base and 6 bases, with 7 bases remaining between them. Full variable domain (remainder filled in from reference TRBV28 and TRBJ2-7): DVKVTQSSRYLVKRTGEKVFLECVQDMDHENMFWYRQDPGLGLRLIYFSYDVKMKEKGDIPEGYSVSREKKERFSLILESASTNQTSMYLCASSLSGIEQYFGPGTRLTVT.

This clonotype was detected only a few times. The chain joins TRBV24-1 to TRBJ2-7; 14 positions agree with TRBD2. The J call could be wrong; TRBJ2-5 is a better fit for the DNA end. Germline assignment: CDR1 KGHDR and CDR2 SFDVKD. CDR3 length: 16 amino acids. Written as DNA, the CDR3 is TGTGCCACCAGTGATTTCGGGACTAGCGGGAGTGAGACCCAGTACTTC. It encodes CATSDFGTSGSETQYF.

This clonotype has a handful of counts. The junction does not match germline at one end; this may be a read error. J is TRBJ2-1 and V is TRBV27; a possible D gene is TRBD2 (5 bases). The CDR3 spans 14 residues. From germline, CDR1 is MNHEY and CDR2 SMNVEV (reference sequence). CDR3 DNA sequence: TGTGCCAGCAGTTTGGGTAGCGCGAACAATGAGCAGTTTTTC. It codes for CASSLGSANNEQFF.

This sequence joins TRBV9 and TRBJ2-7; possibly TRBD1 or TRBD2 for D (6 bases each). This CDR3 spans 16 amino acids. Per the germline V gene, CDR1 is SGDLS and CDR2 is YYNGEE. V was cut by 2 bases and J by 4 bases, with 19 bases left in between. CDR3: CASSVRGEVLIYEQYF. CDR3 DNA sequence: TGTGCCAGCAGCGTTAGGGGGGAGGTCCTTATATACGAGCAGTACTTC.

With regard to this clonotype: One end of the junction is discordant with germline, which a read error may explain. The J gene is TRBJ2-1, the V gene TRBV5-5; TRBD2 matches 7 bases. CDR1 and CDR2 from the germline V gene are SGHKS and YYEKEE (reference sequence). The CDR3 runs to 15 residues. CDR3 in amino acids: CASSELGLDNNKQFF. DNA for the CDR3: TGTGCCAGTAGCGAGCTTGGACTAGATAACAATAAGCAGTTCTTC. The full variable domain, rest sourced from reference TRBV5-5 and TRBJ2-1, is DAGVTQSPTHLIKTRGQQVTLRCSPISGHKSVSWYQQVLGQGPQFIFQYYEKEERGRGNFPDRFSARQFPNYSSELNVNALLLGDSALYLCASSELGLDNNKQFFGPGTRLTVL.

V is TRBV7-2 and J is TRBJ2-3; D unresolved. Germline-derived CDR1 and CDR2 are SGHTA and FQGNSA. The V gene lost 0 bases and the J gene lost 2 bases, with 6 bases spanning the gap. CDR3 size: 14 residues. CDR3 region: CASSLAATTDTQYF. CDR3 nucleotides: TGTGCCAGCAGCTTAGCCGCAACCACAGATACGCAGTATTTT.

The chain links TRBV3-1 to TRBJ2-7, with D tentatively TRBD2 (6 bases). With 1 base removed from V and 3 bases from J, the gap between germline ends came to 16 bases. The CDR3 sequence is 16 residues long. Germline CDR1 reads LGHDT; CDR2 reads YNNKEL (reference sequence). As DNA, the CDR3 is TGTGCCAGCAGCCAAGCCCCGGGACTCGACATCTACGAGCAGTACTTC. Its translation: CASSQAPGLDIYEQYF.

Comment on this clonotype: A much larger clone sits a single nucleotide away, making a read error possible. The chain links TRBV10-3 to TRBJ2-3; D gene uncertain. V was shortened by 10 bases and J by 3 bases, with 14 bases between the two germline ends. Germline V lookup: CDR1 ENHRY, CDR2 SYGVKD. The CDR3 totals 13 residues. CDR3 sequence reads: CASKVHPTDTQYF. DNA for the CDR3: TGTGCCAGCAAGGTCCACCCGACAGATACGCAGTATTTT.

J is TRBJ2-4 and V is TRBV3-1, with D perhaps TRBD2 (6 bases). The J call is uncertain, as TRBJ2-7 better fits the DNA end. Germline assignment: CDR1 LGHDT and CDR2 YNNKEL (reference sequence). The CDR3 sequence is 13 residues long. The CDR3 protein is CASRSPGAYEQYF. CDR3 sequence (DNA): TGTGCCAGCAGGTCACCGGGGGCCTACGAGCAGTACTTC.

This clonotype turned up a few times. CDR3 sequence: CASSGGSGIYEQYF. Here the CDR3 DNA reads TGCGCCAGCAGCGGAGGAAGCGGGATCTACGAGCAGTACTTC. The chain couples TRBV4-1 to TRBJ2-7; TRBD2 aligns across 7 bases. J gave up 3 bases and V 5 bases, and 7 bases lay outside the gene matches. The CDR3 has 14 amino acids. In germline, CDR1 is MGHRA, CDR2 YSYEKL.

This clonotype was counted many times. This chain connects TRBV14 to TRBJ1-1, with a weak D call TRBD1 (5 bases). Germline assignment: CDR1 SGHDN and CDR2 FVKESK. V was clipped by 7 bases and J by 4 bases, with 19 bases between them. The CDR3 is 15 amino acids. The CDR3: CASKHHGGLGTEAFF. The CDR3 DNA follows: TGTGCCAGCAAACACCACGGGGGATTGGGCACTGAAGCTTTCTTT.

The chain uses TRBV2 and TRBJ2-4, with 8 bases lining up with TRBD2. Near its end, the DNA agrees better with TRBJ2-7, so the J call may be wrong. This CDR3 is 13 amino acids long. Per germline, CDR1 SNHLY and CDR2 FYNNEI. CDR3 nucleotides: TGTGCCAGCAAACCTAGCGGGCCCTACGAGCAGTACTTC. Amino acids: CASKPSGPYEQYF.

V is TRBV20-1 and J is TRBJ2-1; D is perhaps TRBD2 (6 bases). The CDR3 consists of 12 residues. Germline values: CDR1 DFQATT, CDR2 SNEGSKA (reference sequence). This CDR3 reads CSVPGLINEQFF. CDR3 sequence (DNA): TGCAGCGTCCCGGGACTGATCAATGAGCAGTTCTTC.